In its sample, the clone carrying this TCR beta chain was seen a few times. Antigen specificity is unknown. These data come from a study of cytomegalovirus exposure and HLA in healthy donors. Study at large: Early on, a data release was issued that held about 85 million unique TCRs from HLA-typed donors.

General observations from the study: Among CMV-associated TCR beta chains, most appeared HLA-restricted in a later analysis.

The PCR employed 60 Vbeta primers together with 13 Jbeta primers. Repertoires were generated with immunoSEQ multiplex PCR, while TCRdb's copy carries only in-frame clones and drops some. The sample gives about 140,000 clones, about 80% of which show up once; 1% to 1.5% is in the top ten. This CDR3 is 13 amino acids long. Trimming took 6 bases from V and 3 from J; bases not matched to a gene: 4. From germline, CDR1 is MDHEN and CDR2 SYDVKM. Input material: PBMCs. J is TRBJ2-7 and V is TRBV28, with 8 positions matching TRBD2. The sequence derives from a male donor in good health and CMV-seropositive. The CDR3 sequence: CASRPGTSYEQYF. For the CDR3, the DNA is TGTGCCAGCAGACCCGGGACTAGCTACGAGCAGTACTTC.